This T cell receptor (beta chain) was captured in a study of T cells after posttransplantation cyclophosphamide. Study observations and caveats: Donor CD8+ memory clones often dominated recipient blood repertoires at later times. After PTCy, TRB diversity resembled that of CNI/methotrexate controls.

Germline CDR1 is KGHSH and CDR2 is LQKENI. Deletions cut 3 bases from V and 5 bases from J, with 16 bases between. This CDR3 has 15 amino acids. TCRdb keeps only in-frame clones here, not all; method: immunoSEQ multiplex PCR. The sample contains fewer than 6,000 clones, less than 2% of which appear only once. A marrow graft followed busulfan-fludarabine conditioning, with cyclophosphamide on days +3 and +4. This clone showed up just a few times. Its target is unknown. The material was PBMCs, obtained roughly 250 days after a stem cell transplant with posttransplant cyclophosphamide. J is TRBJ1-2 and V is TRBV18; D possibly corresponds to TRBD1 (6 bases). The clonotype originates from a male patient in his thirties who received an allogeneic stem cell transplant from a related donor, was CMV-positive, and had no GVHD. The T cells may come from the graft donor. As DNA, the CDR3 is TGTGCCAGCTCACCCCGGACAGTAGGGCCTTATGGCTACACCTTC. It is translated as CASSPRTVGPYGYTF. Supplemented by reference TRBV18 and TRBJ1-2, the full variable domain reads NAGVMQNPRHLVRRRGQEARLRCSPMKGHSHVYWYRQLPEEGLKFMVYLQKENIIDESGMPKERFSAEFPKEGPSILRIQQVVRGDSAAYFCASSPRTVGPYGYTFGSGTRLTVV.